This T cell receptor (beta chain) is drawn from a study of neurological immune-mediated disorders. There are many counts of this clonotype. Over 160 million TCR-beta sequences from 15-18 subjects came out of each sequencing run. Via MiXCR, TCRdb re-called the 5' RACE reads, giving one row per CDR3 protein. This sample has about 120,000 distinct CDR3 sequences, with about 3.4% found just once. The source material was PBMCs. The TCR comes from a woman aged 30 to 39 with multiple sclerosis.

The CDR3 here is CASSSGTGANTEAFF. The CDR3 bases are TGCGCCAGCAGCTCGGGGACAGGGGCCAACACTGAAGCTTTCTTT. The J gene is TRBJ1-1, the V gene TRBV5-1; 10 bases match TRBD1. V lost 3 bases, J lost 2 bases, and 4 bases stayed unmatched. Germline loops: CDR1 SGHRS, CDR2 YFSETQ. The CDR3 covers 15 residues.